This note documents a single T cell receptor beta chain sequence. Its target is not known. This specimen comes from a study of cytomegalovirus exposure and HLA in healthy donors. Across the study: The roughly 660 first-cohort repertoires shared a platform with the 100 to 150 validation repertoires, as reported in a later analysis.

Findings and caveats of the study: The study recorded 150 to 200 TCR beta chains that were cytomegalovirus-associated. Three CMV-associated chains were confirmed in vitro to be specific for CMV antigens. Among TCR sequences, most were rare, though some public TCRs appeared in many donors.

The CDR3 is 14 residues long. CDR1 SEHNR and CDR2 FQNEAQ come from the germline V gene (reference sequence). The V gene lost 6 bases and the J gene lost 0 bases, with 6 bases spanning the gap. The repertoire was sequenced with immunoSEQ multiplex PCR; TCRdb's copy has only in-frame clones and lacks some. The profile shows nearly 110,000 clones, about nine tenths of them singletons. V is TRBV7-9 and J is TRBJ2-6; D gene uncertain. The TCR comes from a woman aged 18-29 years in good health and CMV-seropositive. The sequenced sample was PBMCs. The CDR3 sequence: CASRELSGANVLTF. CDR3 DNA: TGTGCCAGCAGGGAGCTCTCTGGGGCCAACGTCCTGACTTTC.